This T cell receptor (beta chain) comes out of a study of CD8+ T cells in alopecia areata. T lymphocytes (CD4+ and CD8+) were sorted from PBMCs. RNA, once extracted, was reverse transcribed into cDNA for use as the sequencing template. The table came from immunoSEQ multiplex PCR; TCRdb's copy has only in-frame clones and leaves some out. Found here are about 200,000 clones, more than 55% of them singletons; the top ten hold nearly 5%. Germline CDR1 is SGHAT and CDR2 is FQNNGV. The CDR3 totals 14 residues. V lost 1 base to trimming and J lost 1 base; unmatched junction nucleotides: 0. Study outcomes and limitations: The study also sequences resident alphabeta T cells of normal skin in scalp samples. Patients showed less clear TCR sequence sharing than mice, possibly partly because of HLA diversity. Lesional scalp exceeded normal scalp in clonality, especially in alopecia totalis/universalis.

Concerning this clone: Its target is unknown.

The chain employs TRBV11-2 and TRBJ1-1, with 7 bases identical to TRBD1. The material sequenced was CD8+ T cells sorted from blood. This TCR was recovered from a human donor in good health. In DNA form, the CDR3 reads TGTGCCAGCAGCTTAGGGACAGGGAACACTGAAGCTTTCTTT. It codes for CASSLGTGNTEAFF.